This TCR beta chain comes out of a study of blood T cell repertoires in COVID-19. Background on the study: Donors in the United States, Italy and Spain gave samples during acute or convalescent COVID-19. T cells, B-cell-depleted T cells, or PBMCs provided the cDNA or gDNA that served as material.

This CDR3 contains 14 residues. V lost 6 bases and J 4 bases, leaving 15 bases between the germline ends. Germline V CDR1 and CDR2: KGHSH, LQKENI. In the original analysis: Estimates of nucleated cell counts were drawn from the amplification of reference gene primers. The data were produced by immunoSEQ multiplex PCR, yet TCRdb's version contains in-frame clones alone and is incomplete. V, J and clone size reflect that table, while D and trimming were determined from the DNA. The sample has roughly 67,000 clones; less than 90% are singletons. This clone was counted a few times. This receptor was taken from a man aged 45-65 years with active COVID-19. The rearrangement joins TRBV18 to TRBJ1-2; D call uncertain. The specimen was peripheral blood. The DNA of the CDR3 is TGTGCCAGCTCTTTGTATAACTCCGCCTATGGCTACACCTTC. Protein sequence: CASSLYNSAYGYTF.